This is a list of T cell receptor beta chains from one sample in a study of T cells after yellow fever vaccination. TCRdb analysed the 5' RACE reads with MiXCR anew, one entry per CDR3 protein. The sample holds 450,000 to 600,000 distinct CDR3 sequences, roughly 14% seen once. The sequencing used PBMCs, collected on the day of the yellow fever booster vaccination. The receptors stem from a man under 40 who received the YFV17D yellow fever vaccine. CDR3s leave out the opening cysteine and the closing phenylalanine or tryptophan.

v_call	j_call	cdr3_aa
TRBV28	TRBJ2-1	ASSLGTSGNLDEQF
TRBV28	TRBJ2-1	ASSHGTFPIRDNEQF
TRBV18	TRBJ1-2	ASSPRPEADGYT
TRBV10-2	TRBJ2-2	AITPGVGTGELF
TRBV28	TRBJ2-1	ASRQTYNEQF
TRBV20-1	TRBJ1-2	SARDPTGTYGYT
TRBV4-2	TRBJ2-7	ASSQDSAGRVYEQY
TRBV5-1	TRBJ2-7	ASSQGQSFLYEQY
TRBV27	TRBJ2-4	ASSSGQQEAKNIQY
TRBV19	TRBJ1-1	ASSSRGLGTEAF
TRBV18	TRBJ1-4	ASSPPGGPRVEKLF
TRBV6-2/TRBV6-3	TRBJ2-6	ASSQRGTGANVLT
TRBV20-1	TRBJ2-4	SALKSAGGPSIAKNIQY
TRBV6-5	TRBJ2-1	ASSYDKRRDPTDEQF
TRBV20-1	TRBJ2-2	SAAGGPGELF